These T cell receptor beta chains were read from a single sample in a study of blood T cell repertoires in COVID-19. Profiled with immunoSEQ multiplex PCR; TCRdb holds only in-frame clones, not every one. The profile shows approximately 300,000 clones, 90% of them singletons. The sample comprised PBMCs or T cells enriched from blood (not recorded which). The receptors shown here come from a man between 60 and 75 years old who had recovered from COVID-19. The CDR3 runs from the conserved cysteine through the conserved F or W. D genes are given only for firm matches. The size entry is marked missing in some rows and otherwise reads once, few, many or a size class.

j_call	v_call	d_call	clone_size	cdr3_nt	cdr3_aa
TRBJ1-6	TRBV6-5	NA	NA	TGTGCCAGCAGTTTCAGTGGAGGAGGAAATTCACCCCTCCACTTT	CASSFSGGGNSPLHF
TRBJ1-1	TRBV15	TRBD1	NA	TGTGCCACCAGCCCCTGGAACTATAGGACAGGGGATTTAGAGGACACTGAAGCTTTCTTT	CATSPWNYRTGDLEDTEAFF
TRBJ1-6	TRBV4-3	TRBD1	once	TGCGCCAGCAGCCAAGAATGGGGACAGGGGTATTCACCCCTCCACTTT	CASSQEWGQGYSPLHF
TRBJ2-2	TRBV11-3	TRBD1	NA	TGTGCCAGCAGCTTAGGCCGACAGGGTTACACCGGGGAGCTGTTTTTT	CASSLGRQGYTGELFF
TRBJ2-2	TRBV5-1	TRBD2	NA	TGCGCCAGCAGCAAGCGGGAGATGGACACCGGGGAGCTGTTTTTT	CASSKREMDTGELFF
TRBJ1-2	TRBV2	TRBD1	NA	TGTGCCAGCAGCAGAGGAAGGCAGGGGGCTTATGGCTACACCTTC	CASSRGRQGAYGYTF
TRBJ2-3	TRBV7-2	TRBD2	NA	TGTGCCAGCAGCTTAAGCGGGGGGGCGAGAGATACGCAGTATTTT	CASSLSGGARDTQYF
TRBJ2-1	TRBV6-4	TRBD2	NA	TGTGCCAGCAGTGCGATGAGCGGGAGCTGGGAGGAGCAGTTCTTC	CASSAMSGSWEEQFF
TRBJ2-2	TRBV5-1	TRBD1	NA	TGCGCCAGCAGCCCTGGGTGGGGACAGCAGAACACCGGGGAGCTGTTTTTT	CASSPGWGQQNTGELFF
TRBJ1-1	TRBV7-9	NA	NA	TGTGCCAGCAGCTTGGAGGCCTTTAACACTGAAGCTTTCTTT	CASSLEAFNTEAFF
TRBJ2-2	TRBV19	NA	NA	TGTGCCAGTACCCCCGTAATCAACACCGGGGAGCTGTTTTTT	CASTPVINTGELFF
TRBJ1-3	TRBV5-4	TRBD1	NA	TGTGCCAGCAGCTGGGACCGGGACAGGACTGGAAACACCATATATTTT	CASSWDRDRTGNTIYF
TRBJ2-7	TRBV3-1/TRBV3-2	TRBD2	NA	TGTGCCAGCAGCCAAGGACTAGCAGGGCAGTACTTC	CASSQGLAGQYF
TRBJ2-4	TRBV5-5	NA	NA	TGTGCCAGCAGCTTGTACTTCCAAGAGGCCAAAAACATTCAGTACTTC	CASSLYFQEAKNIQYF
TRBJ1-2	TRBV5-4	NA	once	TGTGCCAGCAGCTTGAAACAGCTGGATGGCTACACCTTC	CASSLKQLDGYTF
TRBJ2-3	TRBV11-1	NA	NA	TGTGCCAGCAGGCGGAGCACAGATACGCAGTATTTT	CASRRSTDTQYF
TRBJ2-1	TRBV12-3/TRBV12-4	NA	NA	TGTGCCAGCAGTGGACAAAACAATGAGCAGTTCTTC	CASSGQNNEQFF
TRBJ2-1	TRBV7-8	TRBD2	NA	TGTGCCAGCACACCCCAGGGGACTAGCGGGAGGGCCTACAATGAGCAGTTCTTC	CASTPQGTSGRAYNEQFF
TRBJ2-3	TRBV18	NA	NA	TGTGCCAGCTCACCCGAGGAGTTAGGAGATACGCAGTATTTT	CASSPEELGDTQYF
TRBJ2-1	TRBV4-1	NA	NA	TGCGCCAGCAGCCAACCGGGGAGCTCCTACAATGAGCAGTTCTTC	CASSQPGSSYNEQFF
TRBJ2-1	TRBV27	TRBD2	once	TGTGCCAGCAGTTTAGAGGCGGGAGTGGCTTTGGATGAGCAGTTCTTC	CASSLEAGVALDEQFF
TRBJ2-4	TRBV14	NA	NA	TGTGCCAGCCACGGGGGAGCCAAAAACATTCAGTACTTC	CASHGGAKNIQYF
TRBJ2-7	TRBV6-5	NA	NA	TGTGCCAGCAGTTACGATGCAGGGTCCACCTACGAGCAGTACTTC	CASSYDAGSTYEQYF
TRBJ1-5	TRBV7-2	TRBD1	NA	TGTGCCAGCAGCCAGGGGGTGTTGGGACCCCAGCATTTT	CASSQGVLGPQHF
TRBJ2-1	TRBV21-1	NA	few	TGTGCCAGCAGCCCCCTCGGAGGGGTTCGGTACAATGAGCAGTTCTTC	CASSPLGGVRYNEQFF
TRBJ2-5	TRBV6-5	TRBD2	NA	TGTGCCAGCAGTTACGGCCGGGCGGGGGTTCAAGAGACCCAGTACTTC	CASSYGRAGVQETQYF
TRBJ2-1	TRBV9	TRBD2	NA	TGTGCCAGCAGCGTAGGAGGAGCGGGGGACCCGAGGGAGTTCTTC	CASSVGGAGDPREFF
TRBJ1-4	TRBV28	TRBD1	NA	TGTGCCAGCAGTTCTCGACAGGGGCTCGTAAAACTGTTTTTT	CASSSRQGLVKLFF
TRBJ1-2	TRBV5-4	TRBD1	NA	TGTGCCAGCAGCTACCGGGACAGGGGCGGTGGCTACACCTTC	CASSYRDRGGGYTF
TRBJ2-7	TRBV19	NA	NA	TGTGCCAGTAGCCTGAAGGACACAAGCTTCTACGAGCAGTACTTC	CASSLKDTSFYEQYF
TRBJ2-5	TRBV21-1	NA	NA	TGTGCCAGCAGCAAAGCACTAATAGTTGTTGGATGGGAGACCCAGTACTTC	CASSKALIVVGWETQYF
TRBJ2-3	TRBV6-4	NA	once	TGTGCCAGCAGTGAAGCCCAGGGGGATACGCAGTATTTT	CASSEAQGDTQYF
TRBJ1-1	TRBV18	NA	NA	TGTGCCAGCTCACCAAGAGAGGAGGAAGCTTTCTTT	CASSPREEEAFF
TRBJ1-4	TRBV11-3	NA	NA	TGTGCCAGCAGCTTGCAGGGAGGGGATGAAAAACTGTTTTTT	CASSLQGGDEKLFF
TRBJ1-4	TRBV30	NA	NA	TGTGCCTGGAGTCACCCCAGGGGAACTAATGAAAAACTGTTTTTT	CAWSHPRGTNEKLFF
TRBJ2-3	TRBV19	NA	NA	TGTGCCAGTAGTATAGGGCTCTCTAGCACAGATACGCAGTATTTT	CASSIGLSSTDTQYF
TRBJ2-2	TRBV3-1/TRBV3-2	NA	NA	TGTGCCAGCAGCCAAGGGGCAGCCGGGGAGCTGTTTTTT	CASSQGAAGELFF
TRBJ2-1	TRBV29-1	TRBD2	NA	TGCAGCGTAACTAGCGGGAAATACAATGAGCAGTTCTTC	CSVTSGKYNEQFF
TRBJ1-3	TRBV5-4	NA	NA	TGTGCCAGCAGCAAGGGAGGGATGGAGAGCTCTGGAAACACCATATATTTT	CASSKGGMESSGNTIYF
TRBJ2-5	TRBV5-1	TRBD2	NA	TGCGCCAGCAGCTTGCAGCCTAGCGGGGTTCGGGAGACCCAGTACTTC	CASSLQPSGVRETQYF
TRBJ2-3	TRBV6-1	TRBD1	NA	TGTGCCAGCAGTGAATACAGGGGGGTCACAGATACGCAGTATTTT	CASSEYRGVTDTQYF
TRBJ2-7	TRBV15	TRBD1	once	TGTGCCACCAGTGTCACCCTATGGGACAGGGGGCATGAGCAGTACTTC	CATSVTLWDRGHEQYF
TRBJ1-2	TRBV6-5	TRBD1	NA	TGTGCCAGCAGACCCCCAGGGGGAACCTATGGCTACACCTTC	CASRPPGGTYGYTF
TRBJ1-4	TRBV25-1	TRBD1	NA	TGTGCCAGCAGTGAAAAGCCAACCCGGGACAGGAATGAAAAACTGTTTTTT	CASSEKPTRDRNEKLFF
TRBJ1-4	TRBV11-2	NA	NA	TGTGCCAGCAGCCGGGTGAGGGAAAAACTGTTTTTT	CASSRVREKLFF
TRBJ1-5	TRBV7-9	TRBD1	NA	TGTGCCAGCAGCTCTACCAAGGGGAGGGACAGGGGTTTTCAGCCCCAGCATTTT	CASSSTKGRDRGFQPQHF
TRBJ1-5	TRBV9	NA	NA	TGTGCCAGCAGCGTAGGCCCAGGTAGCAATCAGCCCCAGCATTTT	CASSVGPGSNQPQHF
TRBJ2-1	TRBV11-3	NA	NA	TGTGCCAGCAGCCTCCCTGCCCGGAGCTCCTACAATGAGCAGTTCTTC	CASSLPARSSYNEQFF
TRBJ2-1	TRBV5-1	NA	NA	TGCGCCAGCAGCTTGGAGAGCAATGAGCAGTTCTTC	CASSLESNEQFF
TRBJ2-7	TRBV7-9	TRBD1	NA	TGTGCCAGCAACGCAGGGGGCTACGAGCAGTACTTC	CASNAGGYEQYF
TRBJ1-2	TRBV25-1	NA	NA	TGTGCCAGTGGGACACGCCGCATCCCTAACTATGGCTACACCTTC	CASGTRRIPNYGYTF
TRBJ1-2	TRBV9	NA	NA	TGTGCCAGCAGCCCCTCCGGGAACAGCAACTATGGCTACACCTTC	CASSPSGNSNYGYTF
TRBJ2-7	TRBV9	TRBD1	NA	TGTGCCAGCAGCGTAGCCCCCGGGACAGGGGGCGAGCAGTACTTC	CASSVAPGTGGEQYF
TRBJ1-2	TRBV2	NA	NA	TGTGCCAGCAGCCGAGGGATTAACTATGGCTACACCTTC	CASSRGINYGYTF
TRBJ2-7	TRBV10-2	NA	NA	TGCGCCAGCAGTGATGCGAGCACCTACGAGCAGTACTTC	CASSDASTYEQYF
TRBJ2-5	TRBV6-6	NA	NA	TGTGCCAGCAGTTACCGTAGAGGAAGCCAAGAGACCCAGTACTTC	CASSYRRGSQETQYF
TRBJ2-7	TRBV9	NA	NA	TGTGCCAGCAGCCGTACCGGGAACCTCCCCTACGAGCAGTACTTC	CASSRTGNLPYEQYF
TRBJ1-1	TRBV11-3	NA	NA	TGTGCCAGCAGCAACACTCAGCCACAGGGCGACACTGAAGCTTTCTTT	CASSNTQPQGDTEAFF
TRBJ2-7	TRBV29-1	NA	NA	TGCAGCGTTGAATTTTCTTCGCGAGAGCAGTACTTC	CSVEFSSREQYF
TRBJ1-4	TRBV7-6	NA	NA	TGTGCCAGCAGCGAGATCGGCATCAAAGCGAAAGAAAAACTGTTTTTT	CASSEIGIKAKEKLFF